This TCR beta chain came from a study of blood T cell repertoires in COVID-19. About the research overall: There were acute and convalescent COVID-19 samples, and they came from the United States, Italy and Spain.

In the authors' methods: Estimated nucleated cell counts came from reference gene primer amplification. Measured with immunoSEQ multiplex PCR; TCRdb has only the in-frame clones, and not every one. V and J calls and clone size come straight from that table; D and trimming were deduced from the DNA. The top ten hold roughly 13% of the sample, which has some 97,000 clones, 85% seen once. From germline, CDR1 is SGHRS and CDR2 YFSETQ. The CDR3 is 13 residues long. V trimming: 7 bases; J trimming: 5 bases; junction bases outside the gene matches: 8. This clonotype originated in a human donor in a cohort sampled during active COVID-19. The chain employs TRBV5-1 and TRBJ2-5; 7 bases fit TRBD1. Specimen: peripheral blood. Written as DNA, the CDR3 is TGCGCCAGCTCACGAGGGGGCAGTGAGACCCAGTACTTC. Its translation: CASSRGGSETQYF.